The present TCR beta chain was sequenced within a study of T cell repertoires in cytomegalovirus infection. Background on the study: Evidence of both CMV infection and a matching HLA type came from public TCR beta signatures.

The germline V gene has CDR1 SGHTA and CDR2 FQGNSA. This CDR3 has 15 amino acids. Trimming cost V 2 bases and J 3 bases, with 11 bases left between them. Each CDR3 protein is one row after TCRdb ran MiXCR on the reads. This repertoire shows approximately 730,000 distinct CDR3 sequences, 25% to 30% found once; its top ten account for less than 15%. This clonotype was recorded at least ten times. Antigen: not known. Sequences were derived from cultured CD8+ T cells from PBMCs, sampled from culture after CMV antigen stimulation. The clonotype was recovered from a human donor in good health (CMV status not recorded). Some clones in this sample may be carry-over from other donors' samples. This sequence joins TRBV7-2 and TRBJ2-4, with D hard to call. The CDR3 DNA is TGTGCCAGCAGCTTACTCCGGGTGGGCAAAAACATTCAGTACTTC. Its translation is CASSLLRVGKNIQYF.